The 21 T cell receptor beta chains reported below all come from one sample, sequenced in a study of radiotherapy plus CTLA-4 blockade in lung cancer. The table came from immunoSEQ multiplex PCR; TCRdb's copy has only in-frame clones and leaves some out. The sample has 130,000 or so clones, 75% to 90% seen once. Specimen: peripheral blood, collected from a patient treated with radiotherapy plus ipilimumab. These receptors were obtained from a human donor with non-small cell lung cancer that progressed on radiotherapy plus ipilimumab.

The chain recombines TRBV13 with TRBJ2-7; 9 bases are a match to TRBD2. From germline, CDR1 is PRHDT and CDR2 FYEKMQ (reference sequence). V lost 5 bases, J lost 2 bases, and 13 bases stayed unmatched. This CDR3 contains 17 residues. The CDR3 DNA follows: TGTGCCAGCAGCCGGGGCCGGGGGCTAGCGGGGACCTACGAGCAGTACTTC. Encoded protein: CASSRGRGLAGTYEQYF.

This chain links TRBV4-2 with TRBJ2-3, with 11 nucleotides matching TRBD2. CDR1 and CDR2 (germline): LGHNA, YNFKEQ. V lost 5 bases and J lost 4; bases outside the gene matches: 8. This CDR3 region has 16 residues. CDR3 DNA sequence: TGTGCCAGCAGCTTGTATAGCGGGAGGGCCTCAGATACGCAGTATTTT. It codes for CASSLYSGRASDTQYF.

This chain connects TRBV5-1 to TRBJ2-1, with TRBD2 matching 11 bases. V lost 2 bases, J lost 2 bases, and 0 bases stayed unmatched. Germline CDR1 is SGHRS and CDR2 is YFSETQ. This CDR3 region has 15 residues. The CDR3 sequence: CASSFSGRAYNEQFF. CDR3 DNA sequence: TGCGCCAGCAGCTTTAGCGGGAGGGCCTACAATGAGCAGTTCTTC. Drawing the rest from reference TRBV5-1 and TRBJ2-1, the complete variable domain is KAGVTQTPRYLIKTRGQQVTLSCSPISGHRSVSWYQQTPGQGLQFLFEYFSETQRNKGNFPGRFSGRQFSNSRSEMNVSTLELGDSALYLCASSFSGRAYNEQFFGPGTRLTVL.

The chain carries TRBV4-2 and TRBJ2-2, with 8 positions matching TRBD2. The CDR3 totals 15 residues. With 5 bases clipped from V and 1 base from J, the junction kept 3 bases outside the gene matches. Germline V gene lookup returns CDR1 LGHNA and CDR2 YNFKEQ. The CDR3 sequence: CASSELAGNTGELFF. The CDR3, as DNA: TGTGCCAGCAGCGAGCTAGCGGGGAACACCGGGGAGCTGTTTTTT.

The gene calls are TRBV2 and TRBJ2-1, with 11 bases that match TRBD1. CDR1 and CDR2 from the germline V gene are SNHLY and FYNNEI. The CDR3 runs 14 residues. Trimming at V came to 7 bases and at J to 6 bases, leaving 5 bases not matched to a gene. The CDR3 DNA reads TGTGCCAGCAACCGGGACAGGGGGGTCAATGAGCAGTTCTTC. It specifies CASNRDRGVNEQFF.

This chain joins TRBV5-6 and TRBJ1-4, with 8 bases lining up with TRBD1. The CDR3 is 15 amino acids. Germline V gives CDR1 SGHDT, CDR2 YYEEEE. With 0 bases clipped from V and 7 bases from J, the junction kept 5 bases outside the gene matches. The CDR3 nucleotides read TGTGCCAGCAGCTTGGTACAGGGGGACACTGAAAAACTGTTTTTT. Amino acid sequence: CASSLVQGDTEKLFF.

The CDR3 loop reads CASSEGSTGTEAFF. CDR3 DNA sequence: TGTGCCAGCAGTGAAGGGAGTACGGGCACTGAAGCTTTCTTT. The chain links TRBV2 to TRBJ1-1; no firm D call. CDR3 length: 14 residues. Germline CDR1 SNHLY, CDR2 FYNNEI. Trimming took 1 base from V and 4 from J, leaving 10 bases between them.

V is TRBV6-6 and J is TRBJ1-2; tentative D call: TRBD1 (6 bases). The length of the CDR3 is 16 residues. V lost 2 bases to trimming and J lost 3 bases, with 16 bases between them. Germline CDR1 is MNHNY and CDR2 is SVGAGI (reference sequence). The DNA of the CDR3 is TGTGCCAGCAGTTACCAACAGGAGGGGGGCCACTATGGCTACACCTTC. Amino acids: CASSYQQEGGHYGYTF.

V gene TRBV6-6 combines with J gene TRBJ2-5; D is unclear. V was shortened by 5 bases and J by 5 bases, with 6 bases between the two germline ends. The CDR3 runs 11 residues. CDR1 is MNHNY and CDR2 is SVGAGI in the germline V gene (reference sequence). CDR3 protein: CASSQVETQYF. CDR3 DNA: TGTGCCAGCAGTCAGGTGGAGACCCAGTACTTC.

The chain has TRBV2 and TRBJ2-2; the match to TRBD1 covers 9 bases. CDR3 length: 15 amino acids. Trimming at V came to 6 bases and at J to 6 bases, leaving 8 bases not matched to a gene. CDR1 is SNHLY and CDR2 is FYNNEI in the germline V gene. CDR3 nucleotides: TGTGCCAGCAGGCCTACAGGGGGCAGGGCCGGGGAGCTGTTTTTT. Translated: CASRPTGGRAGELFF.

The chain couples TRBV30 to TRBJ2-5; D call uncertain. The CDR3 extends over 14 amino acids. Trimming shortened V by 2 bases and J by 2 bases, and 12 bases separated the two germline ends. Germline V CDR1 and CDR2: GTSNPN, SVGIG (reference sequence). The CDR3 is CAWSPGRSQETQYF. DNA for the CDR3: TGTGCCTGGAGTCCTGGAAGGTCTCAAGAGACCCAGTACTTC.

This chain uses TRBV7-2 with TRBJ2-1; 7 bases fit TRBD2. V shed 2 bases and J 8 bases; nucleotides not matched to a gene: 9. This CDR3 region has 15 residues. CDR1 SGHTA and CDR2 FQGNSA come from the germline V gene. The CDR3 sequence: CASSLRLAPKYEQFF. The CDR3 DNA is TGTGCCAGCAGCTTAAGACTAGCCCCCAAGTATGAGCAGTTCTTC.

The chain has TRBV11-2 and TRBJ1-2; 11 nucleotides align to TRBD1. Trimming removed 4 bases from V and 3 bases from J; junction bases left unmatched: 4. Looked up from germline, CDR1 is SGHAT and CDR2 is FQNNGV. CDR3 length equals 15 residues. The CDR3, as DNA: TGTGCCAGCAGCTCCCGGGACAGGGGGTACTATGGCTACACCTTC. Translation gives CASSSRDRGYYGYTF.

The V and J genes are TRBV7-9 and TRBJ2-7; D is uncertain. Germline assignment: CDR1 SEHNR and CDR2 FQNEAQ (reference sequence). This CDR3 is built from 13 residues. V lost 1 base, J lost 2 bases, and 6 bases lay in between. The CDR3 reads CASSLDGPYEQYF. The DNA of the CDR3 is TGTGCCAGCAGCTTAGACGGACCCTACGAGCAGTACTTC.

A single count supports this clone. The J gene is TRBJ2-3, the V gene TRBV19; TRBD1 matches 9 bases. Germline loops: CDR1 LNHDA, CDR2 SQIVND (reference sequence). Unmatched junction bases numbered 10, after V lost 8 bases and J lost 4 bases. This CDR3 comprises 15 residues. CDR3: CASGGRTGVPDTQYF. The CDR3 DNA follows: TGTGCCAGTGGTGGCCGGACAGGGGTTCCAGATACGCAGTATTTT.

This chain uses TRBV5-6 with TRBJ2-6; tentative D call: TRBD2 (5 bases). Per germline, CDR1 SGHDT and CDR2 YYEEEE. V dropped 4 bases and J dropped 0 bases, with 8 bases sitting between them. The CDR3 covers 15 residues. The CDR3 spells CASSPAGSGANVLTF. DNA for the CDR3: TGTGCCAGCAGCCCGGCGGGCTCTGGGGCCAACGTCCTGACTTTC.

The V call is TRBV6-6, the J call TRBJ2-1; D gene uncertain. Germline CDR1 and CDR2: MNHNY and SVGAGI (reference sequence). The CDR3 runs 15 residues. V shed 0 bases and J shed 6 bases, with 12 bases lying between them. CDR3 DNA sequence: TGTGCCAGCAGTTACTCCTCGACCCTCTCCAATGAGCAGTTCTTC. Protein product: CASSYSSTLSNEQFF.

V gene TRBV18 combines with J gene TRBJ2-5; D not resolved. Trimming pared 3 bases from V and 5 bases from J, leaving 4 bases between. The CDR3 loop spans 11 amino acids. Looked up from germline, CDR1 is KGHSH and CDR2 is LQKENI. CDR3 region: CASSPMETQYF. CDR3 DNA: TGTGCCAGCTCACCGATGGAGACCCAGTACTTC.

The chain couples TRBV5-1 to TRBJ2-3; 10 bases are shared with TRBD2. J lost 0 bases, V lost 4 bases, and 11 bases had no gene match. The germline CDR1 and CDR2 sequences are SGHRS and YFSETQ. The CDR3 contains 18 residues. CDR3 coding DNA: TGCGCCAGCAGCCCAAGACCGGGACTAGCGATCAGCACAGATACGCAGTATTTT. The encoded protein is CASSPRPGLAISTDTQYF.

The chain combines TRBV6-6 with TRBJ2-1; 9 bases agree with TRBD2. With 7 bases clipped from V and 3 bases from J, the junction kept 4 bases outside the gene matches. The germline CDR1 and CDR2 sequences are MNHNY and SVGAGI (reference sequence). This CDR3 is 14 amino acids long. The CDR3 nucleotides read TGTGCCAGCAAGGGCGGGAGGGACTACAATGAGCAGTTCTTC. Encoded protein: CASKGGRDYNEQFF.

The rearrangement uses TRBV18 and TRBJ1-2; D uncertain. Deletions cut 4 bases from V and 8 bases from J, with 23 bases between. The germline V gene encodes CDR1 KGHSH and CDR2 LQKENI. The CDR3 contains 16 residues. The CDR3 loop is CASSLSQTPDKDGYTF. For the CDR3, the DNA is TGTGCCAGCTCACTTTCCCAGACACCCGATAAGGACGGCTACACCTTC. Full variable domain (missing parts from reference TRBV18 and TRBJ1-2): NAGVMQNPRHLVRRRGQEARLRCSPMKGHSHVYWYRQLPEEGLKFMVYLQKENIIDESGMPKERFSAEFPKEGPSILRIQQVVRGDSAAYFCASSLSQTPDKDGYTFGSGTRLTVV.